This TCR beta chain was identified during a study of Ad26.COV2.S vaccination and SARS-CoV-2 variants. Notes on the study in general: Placebo recipients and vaccine recipients were similar in non-spike TCR breadth.

The sample's treatment: about 20 received Ad26.COV2.S at low or high dose, single or two shots; roughly 5 received placebo; per-sample allocation not given. Each sample was drawn 63 days after the first injection (of vaccine or placebo). A note on this clone: Antigen: not known.

Here immunoSEQ multiplex PCR was the method, and the copy in TCRdb shows in-frame clones only, minus some. Of hundreds of thousands of clones in the sample, roughly 90% were seen once. This CDR3 region has 17 residues. Trimming left V 0 bases short and J 0 bases short, with 12 bases between. Germline CDR1 reads SGHRS; CDR2 reads YFSETQ. The sequencing here drew on peripheral blood, taken in a trial of Ad26.COV2.S vaccine versus placebo. The TCR comes from a person aged 18-60 years who received the Ad26.COV2.S COVID-19 vaccine or a placebo. The chain links TRBV5-1 to TRBJ1-4; D call uncertain. The CDR3 sequence is CASSLASYRATNEKLFF. The CDR3 DNA reads as TGCGCCAGCAGCTTGGCCTCCTACAGAGCAACTAATGAAAAACTGTTTTTT. Looking up the rest from reference TRBV5-1 and TRBJ1-4 gives the full variable domain: KAGVTQTPRYLIKTRGQQVTLSCSPISGHRSVSWYQQTPGQGLQFLFEYFSETQRNKGNFPGRFSGRQFSNSRSEMNVSTLELGDSALYLCASSLASYRATNEKLFFGSGTQLSVL.